This T cell receptor beta chain was found in a study of control samples from healthy donors and cancer patients. This table comes from immunoSEQ multiplex PCR, and its TCRdb copy is limited to in-frame clones, with some not included. Of approximately 89,000 clones listed, 80% to 90% are singletons. This CDR3 has 16 amino acids. Germline V CDR1 and CDR2: SNHLY, FYNNEI. V gave up 6 bases and J gave up 8 bases; unmatched junction bases: 13. The chain couples TRBV2 to TRBJ1-4; 9 nucleotides match TRBD1. This receptor was obtained from a middle-aged man in good health. Sequencing used blood. The CDR3 reads CASSSGLTGGDEKLFF. The CDR3 region has the DNA TGTGCCAGCAGCTCGGGGTTGACAGGGGGGGACGAAAAACTGTTTTTT.